This T cell receptor beta chain was profiled in a study of shared clonotypes between healthy human individuals. Study-wide findings and caveats: Against clonotypes common to all four donors, non-shared ones had lower generation probabilities. Roughly 5% of naive CD4 clonotypes were shared across a few donors.

All donors were healthy HIV-negative adults lacking recent acute infections or vaccinations. Naive CD45RA+ and memory CD45RA-negative subsets were split from CD4+ cells. A note on this clone: The target antigen is unknown.

Sequencing used immunoSEQ multiplex PCR; TCRdb keeps in-frame clones, though not all of them. The data contain 2 million to 2.5 million clones, about 94% of them singletons. V lost 4 bases and J lost 0; bases outside the gene matches: 8. The CDR3 is 16 amino acids. Per the germline V gene, CDR1 is LNHDA and CDR2 is SQIVND (reference sequence). This chain connects TRBV19 to TRBJ1-1, with 7 positions matching TRBD1. Sequencing was done on a sample of naive CD4+ T cells sorted from blood. The subset: CD45RA+ positively selected. The TCR was taken from a young man in good health. As DNA, the CDR3 is TGTGCCAGTAGTACGACAGGGCTTACAATGAACACTGAAGCTTTCTTT. This codes for CASSTTGLTMNTEAFF.